This T cell receptor (beta chain) stems from a study of regulatory T cells in long-lasting Graves disease. Study results and caveats: Having few samples may have compromised the accuracy.

V was shortened by 4 bases and J by 10 bases, with 17 bases between the two germline ends. The germline CDR1 and CDR2 sequences are LGHNA and YNFKEQ. The CDR3 sequence is 15 residues long. Time point denoted: newly diagnosed GD, antithyroid drugs for less than 3 months. RNA extracted from PBMCs served as the sequencing template. Clinicians diagnosed Graves' disease using American Thyroid Association guidelines. Through Arm-PCR of CDR3 regions and iRepertoire HTBI primers, TCR beta libraries were built. TCRdb reanalysed the multiplex PCR reads using MiXCR and keeps one entry per CDR3 protein. The sample includes a few hundred thousand distinct CDR3 sequences, approximately 15% of them seen just once. This clonotype was recorded many times. Its target is not known. This sample was also put to use in a study of T cells in Graves' hyperthyroidism and ophthalmopathy. As that report states: Patients were aged 18 to 65, had disease duration under 2 months, and had newly diagnosed hyperthyroidism. The TCR CDR3 first-round RT-PCR relied on the HTBI primer set.

The V call is TRBV4-2, the J call TRBJ1-6; D perhaps matches TRBD1 (5 bases). The sequenced sample was peripheral blood mononuclear cells (PBMCs), obtained at new diagnosis, from a patient treated with antithyroid drugs. This clonotype was obtained from a man in his forties with Graves disease. The DNA for the CDR3 is TGTGCCAGCAGCCCTCGATTCAGGGAGGAATCACCCCTCCACTTT. This translates into CASSPRFREESPLHF.